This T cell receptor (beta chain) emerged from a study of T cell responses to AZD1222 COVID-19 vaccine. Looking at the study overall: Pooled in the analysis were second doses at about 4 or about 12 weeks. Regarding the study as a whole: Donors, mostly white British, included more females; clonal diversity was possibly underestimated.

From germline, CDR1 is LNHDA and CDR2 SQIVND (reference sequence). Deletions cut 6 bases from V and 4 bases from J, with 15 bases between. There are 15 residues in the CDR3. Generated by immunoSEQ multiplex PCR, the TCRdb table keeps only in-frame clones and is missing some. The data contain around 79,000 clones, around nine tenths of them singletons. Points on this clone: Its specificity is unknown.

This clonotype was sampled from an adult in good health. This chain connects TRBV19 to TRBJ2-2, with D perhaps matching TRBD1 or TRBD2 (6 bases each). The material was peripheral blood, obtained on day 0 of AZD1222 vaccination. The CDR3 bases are TGTGCCAGTAGGACCACAGGGACTTTCACCGGGGAGCTGTTTTTT. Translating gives CASRTTGTFTGELFF.